These T cell receptor beta chains were read from a single sample in a study of blood T cell repertoires in COVID-19. The data were produced by immunoSEQ multiplex PCR, yet TCRdb's version contains in-frame clones alone and is incomplete. The sample has approximately 300,000 clones, more than 80% seen once; the top ten hold over 5.5%. The sequenced sample consisted of peripheral blood. These receptors originate from a woman aged 45-59 years with COVID-19, enrolled during active disease. Both conserved end residues are part of each CDR3. D genes are given only for firm matches. Clone size is given for some rows only: seen once, a few or many times, or a class if the clone is expanded.

cdr3_aa	cdr3_nt	v_call	j_call	d_call	clone_size
CATSKGGLAGAERMFF	TGTGCCACCAGCAAAGGGGGACTAGCGGGAGCAGAGAGAATGTTCTTC	TRBV15	TRBJ2-1	TRBD2	many
CASIDPAGGDDEQYF	TGTGCCAGCATAGATCCAGCGGGAGGCGACGACGAGCAGTACTTC	TRBV2	TRBJ2-7	TRBD2	-
CAIRQGFEEQFF	TGTGCCATTCGACAGGGGTTTGAGGAGCAGTTCTTC	TRBV10-3	TRBJ2-1	TRBD1	-
CASSQVPSGTSGSHEQFF	TGCGCCAGCAGCCAAGTCCCCTCCGGGACTAGCGGGAGTCATGAGCAGTTCTTC	TRBV4-1	TRBJ2-1	TRBD2	few
CASSSGTSSYNEQFF	TGTGCCAGCAGCTCCGGGACTAGCTCCTACAATGAGCAGTTCTTC	TRBV7-9	TRBJ2-1	TRBD2	-
CASSEFYLESREKLFF	TGTGCCAGCAGTGAATTCTATCTGGAGTCCCGAGAAAAACTGTTTTTT	TRBV25-1	TRBJ1-4	-	-
CASSPRDRGPGEQYF	TGTGCCAGCAGCCCCCGGGACAGGGGGCCGGGGGAGCAGTACTTC	TRBV2	TRBJ2-7	TRBD1	-
CASSHRQGTDTEAFF	TGCGCCAGCAGCCACCGACAGGGGACCGACACTGAAGCTTTCTTT	TRBV5-1	TRBJ1-1	TRBD1	once
CASSAQGTGNFNEQFF	TGTGCCAGCAGCGCGCAGGGGACAGGGAACTTCAATGAGCAGTTCTTC	TRBV9	TRBJ2-1	TRBD1	-
CASRAQGLRDTQYF	TGTGCCAGCAGGGCACAGGGGTTGAGGGATACGCAGTATTTT	TRBV6-5	TRBJ2-3	TRBD1	once
CASRATGVGYNEQFF	TGTGCCAGCAGGGCGACAGGGGTGGGCTACAATGAGCAGTTCTTC	TRBV6-5	TRBJ2-1	TRBD1	once
CASSAGQAVNSPLHF	TGTGCCAGCAGCGCCGGACAGGCGGTAAATTCACCCCTCCACTTT	TRBV9	TRBJ1-6	TRBD1	-
CASSPGTSGSLGDTQYF	TGTGCCAGCTCACCTGGGACTAGCGGGAGTTTAGGAGATACGCAGTATTTT	TRBV18	TRBJ2-3	TRBD2	-
CSASSGQQNSPLHF	TGCAGTGCTAGTTCTGGGCAGCAAAATTCACCCCTCCACTTT	TRBV20-1	TRBJ1-6	-	-
CASKPDSYEQYF	TGTGCCAGCAAACCGGACAGCTACGAGCAGTACTTC	TRBV25-1	TRBJ2-7	-	-
CASSSGTSALNEQFF	TGTGCCAGCAGCTCAGGGACTAGCGCCCTCAATGAGCAGTTCTTC	TRBV11-2	TRBJ2-1	TRBD2	-
CASSQAKGNYGYTF	TGTGCCAGCAGCCAGGCAAAGGGGAACTATGGCTACACCTTC	TRBV4-2	TRBJ1-2	-	-
CASRGQPSSGANVLTF	TGCGCCAGCAGGGGACAGCCTAGCTCTGGGGCCAACGTCCTGACTTTC	TRBV5-1	TRBJ2-6	TRBD1	-
CASSSGQGNVRNEQFF	TGCGCCAGCAGCTCCGGACAGGGGAATGTGAGGAATGAGCAGTTCTTC	TRBV5-1	TRBJ2-1	TRBD1	-
CSVAFHEQFF	TGCAGCGTAGCTTTCCATGAGCAGTTCTTC	TRBV20-1	TRBJ2-1	-	-
CASSVSGRGNNEQFF	TGCGCCAGCAGTGTTAGCGGGAGGGGAAACAATGAGCAGTTCTTC	TRBV10-2	TRBJ2-1	TRBD2	-
CASSVTGHTGELFF	TGTGCCAGCAGCGTCACAGGGCACACCGGGGAGCTGTTTTTT	TRBV9	TRBJ2-2	-	-
CASSPTLGDGYEQYF	TGTGCCAGCAGCCCGACTTTAGGGGATGGCTACGAGCAGTACTTC	TRBV11-3	TRBJ2-7	-	-
CASSFRLPETNPGNTIYF	TGTGCCAGCAGCTTCCGGCTACCCGAGACAAACCCCGGAAACACCATATATTTT	TRBV7-8	TRBJ1-3	-	-
CASRSRGSNQPQHF	TGTGCCAGCCGTTCCCGAGGTAGCAATCAGCCCCAGCATTTT	TRBV2	TRBJ1-5	-	few
CASSESTSLSPLHF	TGTGCCAGCAGTGAAAGTACTTCGTTGTCACCCCTCCACTTT	TRBV2	TRBJ1-6	-	-
CASSLARGSYNEQFF	TGTGCCAGCAGCTTAGCTCGCGGGAGTTACAATGAGCAGTTCTTC	TRBV7-8	TRBJ2-1	TRBD2	-
CSVARDSGNTIYF	TGCAGCGTTGCCAGGGACTCTGGAAACACCATATATTTT	TRBV29-1	TRBJ1-3	-	-
CSVDSEDGWTDTQYF	TGCAGCGTTGACTCTGAGGATGGGTGGACAGATACGCAGTATTTT	TRBV29-1	TRBJ2-3	-	-
CASSLGQVVGGTEAFF	TGTGCCAGCAGCCTAGGACAGGTGGTAGGAGGAACTGAAGCTTTCTTT	TRBV5-6	TRBJ1-1	TRBD1	-
CASSLGQPATPLHF	TGTGCCAGCAGCTTGGGACAGCCCGCGACACCCCTCCACTTT	TRBV7-2	TRBJ1-6	TRBD1	-
CASSKLILYRTTFMNTEAFF	TGTGCCAGCAGCAAATTGATATTATACAGGACCACCTTCATGAACACTGAAGCTTTCTTT	TRBV21-1	TRBJ1-1	-	-
CASSMGASSYNEQFF	TGTGCCAGTAGTATGGGGGCTAGCTCCTACAATGAGCAGTTCTTC	TRBV19	TRBJ2-1	-	many
CASSLEQLGSGREQYF	TGTGCCAGCAGCTTAGAACAACTGGGCAGCGGGAGAGAGCAGTACTTC	TRBV11-2	TRBJ2-7	TRBD2	-
CAISESAGPNEQFF	TGTGCCATCAGTGAGTCAGCGGGACCGAATGAGCAGTTCTTC	TRBV10-3	TRBJ2-1	TRBD2	-